A single sample gave rise to the 25 T cell receptor beta chains below, sequenced in a study of blood T cell repertoires in COVID-19. Sequenced by immunoSEQ multiplex PCR; TCRdb stores in-frame clones only, minus some. The sample includes fewer than 200,000 clones, nearly 90% seen only once; the top ten take roughly 21%. Sequenced material: peripheral blood. These receptors all stem from a man between 60 and 70 years old with active or convalescent COVID-19.

The chain is built from TRBV29-1 and TRBJ2-5, with TRBD1 matching 7 bases. The CDR3 spans 14 residues. V was pared by 3 bases and J by 7 bases, with 11 bases of the junction left unmatched. Germline V gene sequence: CDR1 SQVTM, CDR2 ANQGSEA. Here the CDR3 DNA reads TGCAGCGTTGATTTCCCGGGCCCAGGGGGGACCCAGTACTTC. Its protein is CSVDFPGPGGTQYF.

The V gene is TRBV7-9, the J gene TRBJ2-5; 11 positions agree with TRBD1. The V gene end was trimmed by 5 bases and the J gene end by 5 bases; junction bases not matched to a gene: 10. The CDR3 runs to 16 residues. CDR1 SEHNR and CDR2 FQNEAQ come from the germline V gene (reference sequence). As DNA, the CDR3 is TGTGCCAGCAGCATGGACAGGGGGCTCGGTGGTGAGACCCAGTACTTC. It translates to CASSMDRGLGGETQYF.

This chain joins TRBV5-1 and TRBJ1-5; D unclear. The length of the CDR3 is 14 residues. V was shortened by 0 bases and J by 3 bases, with 7 bases between the two germline ends. Germline V gene sequence: CDR1 SGHRS, CDR2 YFSETQ. The CDR3 protein is CASSLGGNNQPQHF. The CDR3 region has the DNA TGCGCCAGCAGCTTGGGAGGGAACAATCAGCCCCAGCATTTT.

This chain joins TRBV7-9 and TRBJ2-7; D remains ambiguous. V lost 4 bases, J lost 0 bases, and 10 bases lay in between. This CDR3 has 14 amino acids. Per germline, CDR1 SEHNR and CDR2 FQNEAQ (reference sequence). CDR3 DNA: TGTGCCAGCAGCTCCTCCCGCGGCTCCTACGAGCAGTACTTC. This translates into CASSSSRGSYEQYF.

The V gene is TRBV6-5, the J gene TRBJ2-3, with D tentatively TRBD2 (5 bases). CDR3 length: 12 residues. Germline values: CDR1 MNHEY, CDR2 SVGAGI. V lost 11 bases and J lost 5, with 14 bases in between. CDR3 region: CAGLSAGDTQYF. The CDR3 DNA follows: TGTGCCGGCCTTAGCGCGGGAGATACGCAGTATTTT.

The chain links TRBV7-3 to TRBJ2-1; 12 bases line up with TRBD2. Germline CDR1 is SGHTA and CDR2 is FQGTGA. J gave up 5 bases and V 5 bases, and 4 bases lay outside the gene matches. The CDR3 spans 15 residues. This CDR3 is CASSALAGGHNEQFF. CDR3 sequence (DNA): TGTGCCAGCAGCGCACTAGCGGGGGGTCACAATGAGCAGTTCTTC.

The chain employs TRBV19 and TRBJ1-2; TRBD1 is a possible D gene (6 bases). Germline CDR1 is LNHDA and CDR2 is SQIVND (reference sequence). This CDR3 is built from 15 residues. The germline V and J ends were trimmed by 1 base and 0 bases, with 9 bases remaining between them. This CDR3 is CASSIVTGPNYGYTF. Here the CDR3 DNA reads TGTGCCAGTAGTATAGTAACAGGGCCTAACTATGGCTACACCTTC.

The genes are TRBV6-1 and TRBJ2-7, with D unresolved. The CDR3 runs 12 residues. V lost 2 bases and J lost 3, with 5 bases in between. Germline CDR1 and CDR2: MNHNS and SASEGT. CDR3 amino acids: CASSESGYEQYF. The CDR3 DNA sequence: TGTGCCAGCAGTGAATCGGGCTACGAGCAGTACTTC.

V gene TRBV6-1 combines with J gene TRBJ1-6; D uncertain. Germline V gene data show CDR1 as MNHNS and CDR2 as SASEGT. The CDR3 sequence is 14 residues long. V was cut by 1 base and J by 10 bases, with 11 bases left in between. CDR3 residues: CASSEVGDFSPLHF. CDR3 bases: TGTGCCAGCAGTGAAGTTGGAGACTTCTCACCCCTCCACTTT.

The table lists this clone with a count of one. The chain is built from TRBV25-1 and TRBJ2-1; TRBD2 agrees at 8 bases. Germline lookup yields CDR1 MGHDK and CDR2 SYGVNS. This CDR3 comprises 17 residues. V lost 6 bases to trimming and J lost 3 bases; unmatched junction nucleotides: 13. CDR3 bases: TGTGCCAGCAGGACCAACCCCGGGACTAGTATCTACAATGAGCAGTTCTTC. Translating gives CASRTNPGTSIYNEQFF. The full variable domain, with the rest looked up from reference TRBV25-1 and TRBJ2-1, is EADIYQTPRYLVIGTGKKITLECSQTMGHDKMYWYQQDPGMELHLIHYSYGVNSTEKGDLSSESTVSRIRTEHFPLTLESARPSHTSQYLCASRTNPGTSIYNEQFFGPGTRLTVL.

This chain joins TRBV6-5 and TRBJ2-3; D unclear. Germline V gives CDR1 MNHEY, CDR2 SVGAGI. The CDR3 totals 14 residues. Trimming cost V 0 bases and J 3 bases, with 7 bases left between them. The CDR3 DNA follows: TGTGCCAGCAGTTACTCGAGAGAGACAGATACGCAGTATTTT. It specifies CASSYSRETDTQYF.

This chain joins TRBV5-4 and TRBJ2-5; D might be TRBD2 (6 bases). V was trimmed by 4 bases and J by 7 bases, leaving 14 bases between them. Germline assignment: CDR1 SGHNT and CDR2 YYREEE (reference sequence). The CDR3 runs to 13 residues. This CDR3 is CASSTGLPGTQYF. CDR3 bases: TGTGCCAGCAGCACGGGACTTCCTGGGACCCAGTACTTC. The full variable domain, in which reference TRBV5-4 and TRBJ2-5 provide the parts outside the CDR3, is ETGVTQSPTHLIKTRGQQVTLRCSSQSGHNTVSWYQQALGQGPQFIFQYYREEENGRGNFPPRFSGLQFPNYSSELNVNALELDDSALYLCASSTGLPGTQYFGPGTRLLVL.

The chain couples TRBV24-1 to TRBJ2-3, with a possible D match to TRBD1 (6 bases). This CDR3 spans 13 amino acids. Germline V CDR1 and CDR2: KGHDR, SFDVKD. V shed 6 bases and J shed 8 bases, with 14 bases lying between them. CDR3 DNA sequence: TGTGCCACCAGTCTCAAACAGGGTAGTACGCAGTATTTT. This sequence encodes CATSLKQGSTQYF.

V gene TRBV5-5 combines with J gene TRBJ2-7, with D possibly being TRBD1 (6 bases). V lost 0 bases, J lost 1 base, and 11 bases lay in between. This CDR3 has 15 amino acids. Germline CDR1 and CDR2: SGHKS and YYEKEE (reference sequence). For the CDR3, the DNA is TGTGCCAGCAGCTTGGATCTAGGACAGTCCTACGAGCAGTACTTC. This gives the protein CASSLDLGQSYEQYF.

The rearrangement joins TRBV2 to TRBJ2-7; possible D gene TRBD2, 6 bases. Germline V CDR1 and CDR2: SNHLY, FYNNEI. This CDR3 is built from 14 residues. Trimming cost V 6 bases and J 4 bases, with 16 bases left between them. CDR3 coding DNA: TGTGCCAGCAGCGGGCCGGAGGGGATATACGAGCAGTACTTC. It is translated as CASSGPEGIYEQYF.

V usage is TRBV19 and J usage is TRBJ1-4, with 8 bases fitting TRBD1. Per the germline V gene, CDR1 is LNHDA and CDR2 is SQIVND (reference sequence). This CDR3 has 16 amino acids. The J segment lost 8 bases and the V segment lost 5 bases, leaving 13 bases of the junction unmatched. The CDR3: CASSEGRGHGGEKLFF. The CDR3 coding sequence is TGTGCCAGTAGTGAGGGCAGGGGGCATGGTGGCGAAAAACTGTTTTTT.

The genes are TRBV14 and TRBJ1-3; 8 bases agree with TRBD1. V trimming: 8 bases; J trimming: 3 bases; junction bases outside the gene matches: 9. Per germline, CDR1 SGHDN and CDR2 FVKESK. The CDR3 has 15 amino acids. CDR3 loop: CASGATGVGGNTIYF. CDR3 in DNA: TGTGCCAGCGGCGCGACAGGGGTTGGTGGAAACACCATATATTTT.

The V call is TRBV6-1, the J call TRBJ2-1; 7 bases map to TRBD2. The CDR3 sequence is 14 residues long. V gave up 5 bases and J gave up 2 bases; unmatched junction bases: 3. Germline lookup yields CDR1 MNHNS and CDR2 SASEGT. CDR3 DNA sequence: TGTGCCAGCAGTAGCGGGAAGACCTACAATGAGCAGTTCTTC. This gives the protein CASSSGKTYNEQFF.

CDR3 in DNA: TGTGCCAGCAGCCGTAGGGGGGGTGAATACGATGAGCAGTTCTTC. This sequence encodes CASSRRGGEYDEQFF. The J gene is TRBJ2-1, the V gene TRBV7-8; the D gene is possibly TRBD2 (7 bases). Between the trimmed V and J ends, which lost 5 bases and 8 bases, there was a span of 19 bases. The CDR3 consists of 15 residues. Germline V gives CDR1 SGHVS, CDR2 FQNEAQ.

J is TRBJ1-5 and V is TRBV19, with 8 nucleotides matching TRBD1. This CDR3 contains 13 residues. The V segment lost 6 bases and the J segment 10 bases; nucleotides outside the gene matches: 8. CDR1 LNHDA and CDR2 SQIVND come from the germline V gene (reference sequence). The CDR3 DNA reads TGTGCCAGTAGACCGGGACAGGCGTCACCCCAGCATTTT. Translated, it gives CASRPGQASPQHF.

V usage is TRBV7-9 and J usage is TRBJ1-1, with 7 bases identical to TRBD1. CDR1 and CDR2 from the germline V gene are SEHNR and FQNEAQ (reference sequence). The J segment lost 1 base and the V segment lost 5 bases, leaving 4 bases of the junction unmatched. The CDR3 runs 14 residues. The CDR3 DNA reads as TGTGCCAGCAGCCGGGACAGCAAGAACACTGAAGCTTTCTTT. Amino acids: CASSRDSKNTEAFF.

This chain uses TRBV14 with TRBJ2-3; D perhaps matches TRBD1 (5 bases). With 1 base removed from V and 10 bases from J, the gap between germline ends came to 18 bases. In germline, CDR1 is SGHDN, CDR2 FVKESK. The CDR3 is 15 amino acids. This CDR3 is CASSQARGSSTSQYF. The DNA for the CDR3 is TGTGCCAGCAGCCAAGCTAGGGGTAGCTCAACTTCGCAGTATTTT. The entire variable domain, with the rest obtained from reference TRBV14 and TRBJ2-3, is as follows: EAGVTQFPSHSVIEKGQTVTLRCDPISGHDNLYWYRRVMGKEIKFLLHFVKESKQDESGMPNNRFLAERTGGTYSTLKVQPAELEDSGVYFCASSQARGSSTSQYFGPGTRLTVL.

The rearrangement links TRBV3-1 (or the pseudogene TRBV3-2) to TRBJ2-1; 11 nucleotides line up with TRBD2. This CDR3 comprises 16 residues. Germline CDR1 and CDR2: LGHDT and YNNKEL (reference sequence). The trim removed 4 bases at V and 4 bases at J, leaving 6 bases unmatched. For the CDR3, the DNA is TGTGCCAGCAGCCCCCAGACTAGCGGGGATTACAATGAGCAGTTCTTC. Protein: CASSPQTSGDYNEQFF.

The chain has TRBV11-3 and TRBJ2-2; D might be TRBD2 (6 bases). V lost 5 bases to trimming and J lost 6 bases, with 10 bases between them. Germline assignment: CDR1 SGHNT and CDR2 YENEEA. The CDR3 spans 13 residues. The CDR3 protein is CASSPSGAGELFF. In DNA form, the CDR3 reads TGTGCCAGCAGCCCCTCGGGGGCCGGGGAGCTGTTTTTT.

V is TRBV6-5 and J is TRBJ2-3; TRBD2 matches at 10 bases. V trimming: 6 bases; J trimming: 1 base; junction bases outside the gene matches: 1. CDR1 MNHEY and CDR2 SVGAGI come from the germline V gene. CDR3 length: 14 amino acids. CDR3 residues: CASRLAGGTDTQYF. Written as DNA, the CDR3 is TGTGCCAGCAGGCTAGCGGGGGGCACAGATACGCAGTATTTT.